This TCR beta chain came from a study of PD-1 blockade in mismatch repair-deficient tumors. Overall study context: Enrolled about 2012-2017, patients had progressing, pretreated mismatch repair-deficient cancers of around twelve types. Overall study findings and caveats: Rapid post-treatment expansion, then contraction, generally preceding radiologic response, marked tumor-resident clones.

CDR1 and CDR2 from the germline V gene are SGHVS and FQNEAQ. Trimming removed 9 bases from V and 0 bases from J; junction bases left unmatched: 5. The CDR3 runs to 13 residues. This clone appeared a few times. Its antigen is currently unknown. Profiled with immunoSEQ multiplex PCR; TCRdb holds only in-frame clones, not every one. The table lists roughly 32,000 clones, roughly 80% of them singletons. TCRs were sequenced from a few patients responding to pembrolizumab. The chain combines TRBV7-8 with TRBJ2-7, with 7 bases identical to TRBD2. The sequence was obtained from an adult with mismatch repair-deficient cancer. Material: PBMCs, obtained 6 to 7 weeks after starting pembrolizumab. In DNA form, the CDR3 reads TGTGCCAGTAGCGGGCTGGGCTCCTACGAGCAGTACTTC. This gives the protein CASSGLGSYEQYF.